This T cell receptor (beta chain) appears in the sequencing data of a study of T cell responses to AZD1222 COVID-19 vaccine. TCRdb's table, derived via immunoSEQ multiplex PCR, lists solely in-frame clones and lacks some. The table includes some 120,000 clones, about nine tenths detected once. Worth noting for this clone: Its antigen is not known.

This CDR3 has 14 amino acids. V was clipped by 1 base and J by 7 bases, with 11 bases between them. Germline-derived CDR1 and CDR2 are SGHAT and FQNNGV. Study conclusions and caveats: Donors were chiefly white British, with a greater number of females, and clonal diversity was perhaps underestimated.

The chain has TRBV11-2 and TRBJ2-1; D is unclear. Here the sequenced sample was peripheral blood, taken on day 0 of MenACWY control vaccination. This clonotype originated in an adult in good health. CDR3 bases: TGTGCCAGCAGCTTAGGGGCCCCCGCGAATGAGCAGTTCTTC. It translates to CASSLGAPANEQFF.